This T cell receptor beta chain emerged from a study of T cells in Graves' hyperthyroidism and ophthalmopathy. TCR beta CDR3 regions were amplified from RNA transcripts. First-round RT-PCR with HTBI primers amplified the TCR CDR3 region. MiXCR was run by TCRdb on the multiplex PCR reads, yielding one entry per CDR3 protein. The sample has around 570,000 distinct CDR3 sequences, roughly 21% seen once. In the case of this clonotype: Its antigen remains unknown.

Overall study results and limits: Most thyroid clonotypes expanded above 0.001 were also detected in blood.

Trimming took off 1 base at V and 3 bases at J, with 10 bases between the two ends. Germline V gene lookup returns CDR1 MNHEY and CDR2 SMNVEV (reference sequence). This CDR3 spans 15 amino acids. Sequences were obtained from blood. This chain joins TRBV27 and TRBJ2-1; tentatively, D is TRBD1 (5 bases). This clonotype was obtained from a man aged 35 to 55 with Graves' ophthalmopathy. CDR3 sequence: CASSLYAGNYNEQFF. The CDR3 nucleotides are TGTGCCAGCAGTTTATACGCAGGGAACTACAATGAGCAGTTCTTC.